Sequencing of this T cell receptor (beta chain) was carried out in a study of T cell responses to AZD1222 COVID-19 vaccine. Points from the study as a whole: Donor demographics were predominantly white British with a female majority; clonal diversity may be underestimated.

This CDR3 is built from 19 residues. Germline V CDR1 and CDR2: SGHKS, YYEKEE (reference sequence). Trimming took 4 bases from V and 7 from J; bases not matched to a gene: 22. Comment on this clone: The antigen remains unidentified.

The table came from immunoSEQ multiplex PCR; TCRdb's copy has only in-frame clones and leaves some out. The sample lists under 170,000 clones; around 90% were seen once. The chain uses TRBV5-5 and TRBJ2-3; 9 bases agree with TRBD2. The sequencing here drew on peripheral blood, taken 28 days after the second AZD1222 dose. The receptor was isolated from an adult who received the AZD1222 COVID-19 vaccine. CDR3 in amino acids: CASSPGRQGLAGGPYTQYF. CDR3 in DNA: TGTGCCAGCAGCCCCGGACGACAGGGCTTGGCGGGAGGGCCCTATACGCAGTATTTT. The full variable domain, its missing parts supplied by reference TRBV5-5 and TRBJ2-3, is DAGVTQSPTHLIKTRGQQVTLRCSPISGHKSVSWYQQVLGQGPQFIFQYYEKEERGRGNFPDRFSARQFPNYSSELNVNALLLGDSALYLCASSPGRQGLAGGPYTQYFGPGTRLTVL.